This T cell receptor beta chain was obtained from a study of OX40 agonist ivuxolimab in advanced cancers. CDR1 and CDR2 (germline): MNHNY, SVGAGI (reference sequence). The CDR3 is made up of 12 amino acids. Deletions cut 5 bases from V and 7 bases from J, with 9 bases between. Profiled with immunoSEQ multiplex PCR; TCRdb holds only in-frame clones, not every one. The sample includes 35,000 to 40,000 clones, about 72% of them seen just once. This clonotype originated in an adult with an advanced solid tumor such as melanoma, head and neck, liver or kidney cancer. The rearrangement links TRBV6-6 to TRBJ1-5; weak D call: TRBD1 (6 bases). This specimen was CD4+ or CD8+ T cells sorted from blood, taken in a trial of the OX40 agonist ivuxolimab. CDR3 bases: TGTGCCAGCAGTACCACAGGGCAGCCCCAGCATTTT. It yields the protein CASSTTGQPQHF.